The present T cell receptor (beta chain) was sequenced within a study of shared clonotypes between healthy human individuals. With regard to this clone: Its target is not known.

Overall study findings and caveats: The study found lower generation probabilities in non-shared clonotypes than in those shared by all four donors.

CD45RO negativity and positive selection for CCR7 defined naive CD8 cells, a population that excluded terminally differentiated effector memory CD45RA+ cells. HIV-negative, healthy adults without recent acute infections or vaccinations were the donors. V shed 11 bases and J shed 8 bases, with 13 bases lying between them. Germline CDR1 and CDR2: SNHLY and FYNNEI. This CDR3 is built from 11 residues. The sorted-subset replicate PCRs were given 200 ng DNA, which is tens of thousands of T cell genomes. Per the original methods: Junction-only immunoSEQ sequences carried no quality scores, so filtering differed. Data came from immunoSEQ multiplex PCR; TCRdb stores just in-frame clones and leaves some out. Clone size and V and J calls were adopted from that table, with D and trimming inferred from the DNA. The profile shows 1.5 million to 2.5 million clones, approximately 95% of them singletons.

Material: naive CD8+ T cells sorted from blood. The sequence was collected from a young man in good health. The chain combines TRBV2 with TRBJ2-1; weak D call: TRBD1 (6 bases). CDR3 in DNA: TGTGCCGGCCTCACAGGGTATGAGCAGTTCTTC. The encoded protein is CAGLTGYEQFF.